The present TCR beta chain was sequenced within a study of blood T cell repertoires in COVID-19. The overall study: Samples of COVID-19 (acute and convalescent) were obtained from the United States, Italy and Spain.

Sequenced by immunoSEQ multiplex PCR; TCRdb stores in-frame clones only, minus some. The table shows hundreds of thousands of clones, with about 87% occurring only once. CDR3 size: 15 residues. Looked up from germline, CDR1 is SEHNR and CDR2 is FQNEAQ (reference sequence). Trimming took off 5 bases at V and 4 bases at J, with 16 bases between the two ends. The sample was PBMCs or T cells enriched from blood (not recorded which). This TCR derives from a woman aged 50 to 60 who had recovered from COVID-19. V is TRBV7-9 and J is TRBJ2-3; D is possibly TRBD2 (6 bases). In DNA form, the CDR3 reads TGTGCCAGCAGCAAGACCGGGACTCCATCAGATACGCAGTATTTT. Encoded protein: CASSKTGTPSDTQYF.